Listed here are 17 T cell receptor beta chains from one sample, sequenced in a study of shared clonotypes between healthy human individuals. Produced via immunoSEQ multiplex PCR; TCRdb's table is partial and in-frame only. The sample records approximately 720,000 clones, 72% being singletons. The sample was memory CD4+ T cells sorted from blood. Subset specified: CD45RA-negative fraction. These receptors were taken from a woman in her 30s in good health.

V and J are TRBV18 and TRBJ2-7, with 13 bases matching TRBD2. This CDR3 has 15 amino acids. Germline V gene sequence: CDR1 KGHSH, CDR2 LQKENI. J gave up 0 bases and V 4 bases, and 0 bases lay outside the gene matches. As DNA, the CDR3 is TGTGCCAGCTCACGGACTAGCGGGAGCTCCTACGAGCAGTACTTC. This translates into CASSRTSGSSYEQYF. Complete variable domain (other parts from reference TRBV18 and TRBJ2-7): NAGVMQNPRHLVRRRGQEARLRCSPMKGHSHVYWYRQLPEEGLKFMVYLQKENIIDESGMPKERFSAEFPKEGPSILRIQQVVRGDSAAYFCASSRTSGSSYEQYFGPGTRLTVT.

This clone was detected a few times. The chain combines TRBV28 with TRBJ2-5, with D perhaps TRBD1 (6 bases). The CDR3 has 13 residues. The ends were cut back, 3 bases at V and 5 bases at J, with 10 bases in the middle. Germline V gives CDR1 MDHEN, CDR2 SYDVKM. The CDR3 DNA reads TGTGCCAGCAGTTTGCCGAGGGGGGAGACCCAGTACTTC. Translation gives CASSLPRGETQYF.

The chain carries TRBV5-1 and TRBJ2-7; TRBD2 might be the D (6 bases). Germline loops: CDR1 SGHRS, CDR2 YFSETQ. CDR3 size: 15 residues. V lost 4 bases and J 1 base, leaving 15 bases between the germline ends. CDR3 protein: CASSQTPGGSYEQYF. The CDR3 DNA follows: TGCGCCAGCAGCCAAACCCCCGGGGGATCCTACGAGCAGTACTTC.

The table lists this clone with many counts. The V call is TRBV7-3, the J call TRBJ1-5; 8 bases align to TRBD1. This CDR3 has 18 amino acids. V was pared by 6 bases and J by 3 bases, with 16 bases of the junction left unmatched. Germline V gives CDR1 SGHTA, CDR2 FQGTGA. CDR3 residues: CASSLLPPRGRYNQPQHF. CDR3 DNA sequence: TGTGCCAGCAGTCTCCTGCCCCCCAGGGGGCGGTACAATCAGCCCCAGCATTTT.

This chain joins TRBV7-9 and TRBJ2-3; D gene ambiguous. This CDR3 is built from 11 residues. Germline values: CDR1 SEHNR, CDR2 FQNEAQ (reference sequence). With 1 base removed from V and 8 bases from J, the gap between germline ends came to 4 bases. The CDR3 protein is CASSLERTQYF. The CDR3 DNA sequence: TGTGCCAGCAGCTTAGAGCGTACGCAGTATTTT.

Written as DNA, the CDR3 is TGTGCCAGCAGTTGGACGGGCTCTGGGGCCAACGTCCTGACTTTC. Its translation is CASSWTGSGANVLTF. The genes are TRBV6-1 and TRBJ2-6; D gene uncertain. This CDR3 region has 15 residues. The germline V and J ends were trimmed by 5 bases and 0 bases, with 8 bases remaining between them. CDR1 and CDR2 from the germline V gene are MNHNS and SASEGT.

The chain couples TRBV30 to TRBJ2-7; the match to TRBD1 covers 8 bases. J gave up 5 bases and V 6 bases, and 9 bases lay outside the gene matches. CDR1 and CDR2 (germline): GTSNPN, SVGIG (reference sequence). CDR3 length: 13 amino acids. CDR3 coding DNA: TGTGCCTGCAACCGGGACAGGTACCACGAGCAGTACTTC. It specifies CACNRDRYHEQYF. Based on the CDR3 plus reference TRBV30 and TRBJ2-7, the full variable domain is SQTIHQWPATLVQPVGSPLSLECTVEGTSNPNLYWYRQAAGRGLQLLFYSVGIGQISSEVPQNLSASRPQDRQFILSSKKLLLSDSGFYLCACNRDRYHEQYFGPGTRLTVT.

The count of this clone is one. The chain carries TRBV7-6 and TRBJ2-1; D is undetermined. The CDR3 is made up of 14 amino acids. Germline CDR1 SGHVS, CDR2 FNYEAQ. Trimming stripped 2 bases from V and 7 bases from J, with 12 bases between. The CDR3 spells CASSLTEYKNEQFF. CDR3 in DNA: TGTGCCAGCAGCTTAACCGAATATAAGAATGAGCAGTTCTTC.

This rearrangement joins TRBV2 to TRBJ2-5; 9 bases map to TRBD2. There are 13 residues in the CDR3. Germline V CDR1 and CDR2: SNHLY, FYNNEI. With V trimmed by 5 bases and J by 5 bases, 3 bases remained unmatched. The CDR3 spells CASSLSGSETQYF. The CDR3 DNA reads as TGTGCCAGCAGTCTTAGCGGGAGTGAGACCCAGTACTTC.

This clone was detected only once. This chain joins TRBV5-1 and TRBJ2-3; 10 bases fit TRBD2. The V and J ends lost 1 base and 4 bases, in that order; junction bases with no gene match: 9. This CDR3 has 17 amino acids. Germline values: CDR1 SGHRS, CDR2 YFSETQ. CDR3 loop: CASSLSVSGRGSDTQYF. The DNA for the CDR3 is TGCGCCAGCAGCTTGTCCGTAAGCGGGAGGGGTTCAGATACGCAGTATTTT.

The chain has TRBV6-5 and TRBJ1-5; D gene ambiguous. Germline V gene sequence: CDR1 MNHEY, CDR2 SVGAGI. V was clipped by 8 bases and J by 0 bases, with 11 bases between them. This CDR3 spans 14 amino acids. CDR3 bases: TGTGCCAGCGGTGGGAGGGATAGCAATCAGCCCCAGCATTTT. Protein product: CASGGRDSNQPQHF.

The chain is built from TRBV19 and TRBJ2-3; TRBD2 agrees at 10 bases. The CDR3 has 20 residues. V gave up 5 bases and J gave up 1 base; unmatched junction bases: 18. Germline V lookup: CDR1 LNHDA, CDR2 SQIVND (reference sequence). The CDR3 spells CASSPFGAGGSVEGTDTQYF. The CDR3 DNA reads as TGTGCCAGTAGTCCCTTCGGAGCGGGAGGGTCCGTGGAGGGCACAGATACGCAGTATTTT. The full variable domain, completed using reference TRBV19 and TRBJ2-3, is DGGITQSPKYLFRKEGQNVTLSCEQNLNHDAMYWYRQDPGQGLRLIYYSQIVNDFQKGDIAEGYSVSREKKESFPLTVTSAQKNPTAFYLCASSPFGAGGSVEGTDTQYFGPGTRLTVL.

The rearrangement joins TRBV5-4 to TRBJ2-1, with D hard to call. The length of the CDR3 is 13 residues. With 1 base removed from V and 3 bases from J, the gap between germline ends came to 5 bases. Germline CDR1 reads SGHNT; CDR2 reads YYREEE (reference sequence). The CDR3 DNA reads TGTGCCAGCAGCTTGTTCGACTACAATGAGCAGTTCTTC. It yields the protein CASSLFDYNEQFF.

V gene TRBV4-2 combines with J gene TRBJ2-1; D uncertain. The CDR3 extends over 14 amino acids. The germline V and J ends were trimmed by 0 bases and 7 bases, with 10 bases remaining between them. Germline CDR1 reads LGHNA; CDR2 reads YNFKEQ. CDR3 sequence (DNA): TGTGCCAGCAGCCAAGATCTCCCTAGGAATGAGCAGTTCTTC. Translating gives CASSQDLPRNEQFF.

V is TRBV18 and J is TRBJ2-7; 7 bases agree with TRBD2. The V and J ends lost 5 bases and 4 bases, in that order; junction bases with no gene match: 8. There are 14 residues in the CDR3. CDR1 is KGHSH, CDR2 LQKENI, per germline. Here the CDR3 reads CASSYGTTDYEQYF. The CDR3 nucleotides are TGTGCCAGCTCATACGGGACTACTGATTACGAGCAGTACTTC.

In this sample, this clone turned up once. This rearrangement joins TRBV29-1 to TRBJ1-1, with TRBD1 matching 10 bases. This CDR3 comprises 16 residues. Germline assignment: CDR1 SQVTM and CDR2 ANQGSEA. The V gene end was trimmed by 4 bases and the J gene end by 5 bases; junction bases not matched to a gene: 13. CDR3 nucleotide sequence: TGCAGCGTTGTTTATTATACCCGGGACAGGGGTACTGAAGCTTTCTTT. As protein: CSVVYYTRDRGTEAFF.

In this sample, this clone turned up many times. This rearrangement joins TRBV5-4 to TRBJ2-5; D possibly corresponds to TRBD1 (6 bases). The germline V gene encodes CDR1 SGHNT and CDR2 YYREEE (reference sequence). Deletions cut 8 bases from V and 2 bases from J, with 16 bases between. This CDR3 spans 14 amino acids. The CDR3 DNA follows: TGTGCCAGTGAGGTCGAGGGGGATCAAGAGACCCAGTACTTC. Translation gives CASEVEGDQETQYF.